The clone carrying this T cell receptor (beta chain) was seen at least ten times. What it recognizes is unknown. This sample was included in a study of regulatory T cells in long-lasting Graves disease. Overall study: The term persistent Graves' disease signified upward of 5 years on antithyroid drugs with positive TSH receptor antibodies. The study's findings and limits: Persistent disease preferred TRBV28, TRBJ1-2 and TRBJ2-5.

Time point noted: persistent/refractory GD, antithyroid drugs over 5 years with positive TRAb. Researchers made the TCR library from RNA that was extracted from PBMCs. V gave up 1 base and J gave up 5 bases; unmatched junction bases: 9. The CDR3 has 16 amino acids. Germline values: CDR1 SGHVS, CDR2 FQNEAQ. Relying on iRepertoire HTBI primers and Arm-PCR of CDR3 regions, the team built TCR beta libraries. Original analysis: The samples included under 75 TRBV and some 14 TRBJ segments. TCRdb analysed the multiplex PCR reads with MiXCR anew, one entry per CDR3 protein. The authors' filters were not applied to this entry. The table records 400,000 to 500,000 distinct CDR3 sequences, 20% to 25% of them present only once.

The receptor comes from a female donor with Graves disease. This sequence joins TRBV7-8 and TRBJ1-2; TRBD1 matches at 8 bases. This specimen consisted of peripheral blood mononuclear cells (PBMCs), obtained when the disease was refractory, from a patient treated with antithyroid drugs. The CDR3: CASSLETGQGDYGYTF. In DNA, the CDR3 is TGTGCCAGCAGCTTAGAAACTGGACAGGGAGATTATGGCTACACCTTC.